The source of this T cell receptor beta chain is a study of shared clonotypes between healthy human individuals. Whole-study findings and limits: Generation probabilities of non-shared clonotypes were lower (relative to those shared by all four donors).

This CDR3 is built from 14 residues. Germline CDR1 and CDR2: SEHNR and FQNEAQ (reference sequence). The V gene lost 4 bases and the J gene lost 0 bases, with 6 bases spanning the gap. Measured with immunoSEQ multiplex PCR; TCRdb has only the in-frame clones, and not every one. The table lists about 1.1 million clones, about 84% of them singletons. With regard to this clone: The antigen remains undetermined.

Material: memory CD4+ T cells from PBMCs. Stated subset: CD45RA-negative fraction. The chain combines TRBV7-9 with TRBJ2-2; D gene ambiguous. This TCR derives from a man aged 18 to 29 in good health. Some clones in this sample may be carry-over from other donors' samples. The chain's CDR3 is CASSWFANTGELFF. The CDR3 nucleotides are TGTGCCAGCAGCTGGTTCGCGAACACCGGGGAGCTGTTTTTT. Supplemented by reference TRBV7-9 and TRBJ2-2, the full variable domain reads DTGVSQNPRHKITKRGQNVTFRCDPISEHNRLYWYRQTLGQGPEFLTYFQNEAQLEKSRLLSDRFSAERPKGSFSTLEIQRTEQGDSAMYLCASSWFANTGELFFGEGSRLTVL.